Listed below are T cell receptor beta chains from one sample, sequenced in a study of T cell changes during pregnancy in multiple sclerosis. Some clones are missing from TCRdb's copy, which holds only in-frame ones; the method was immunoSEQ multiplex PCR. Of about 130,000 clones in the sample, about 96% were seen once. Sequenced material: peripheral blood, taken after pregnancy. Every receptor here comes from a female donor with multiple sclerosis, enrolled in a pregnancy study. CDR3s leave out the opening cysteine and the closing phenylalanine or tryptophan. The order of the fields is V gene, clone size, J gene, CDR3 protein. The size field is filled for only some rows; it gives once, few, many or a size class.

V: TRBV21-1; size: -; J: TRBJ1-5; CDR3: ASSKVRLRGTGQPQH
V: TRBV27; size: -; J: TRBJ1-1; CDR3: ASARQGQGTEAF
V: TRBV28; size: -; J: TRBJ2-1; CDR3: ASSSSESSYNEQF
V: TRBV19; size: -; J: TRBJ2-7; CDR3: ASSIPSGRLVYEQY
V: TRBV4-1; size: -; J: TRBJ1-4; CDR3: ASSQVGPGRTNEKLF
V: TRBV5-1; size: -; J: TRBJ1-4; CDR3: ASSRSRGSNEKLF
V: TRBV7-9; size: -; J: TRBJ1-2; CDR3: ASRTGTDYGYT
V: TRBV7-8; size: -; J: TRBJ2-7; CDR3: ASSLGAGQASEQY
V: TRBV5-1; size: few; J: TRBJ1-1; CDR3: ASSPWASNTEAF
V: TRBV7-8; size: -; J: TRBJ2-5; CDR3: ASSPRGAGGLGETQY
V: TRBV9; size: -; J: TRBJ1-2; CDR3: ASSVGTGTMSEGYT
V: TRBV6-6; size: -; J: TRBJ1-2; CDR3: ASSYLYSQT
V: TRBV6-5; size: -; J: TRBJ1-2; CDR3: ASRPGQAGYT
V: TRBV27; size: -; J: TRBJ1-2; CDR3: ASSPSGTGNYGYT
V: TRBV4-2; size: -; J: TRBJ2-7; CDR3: ASSQVGGGLYEQY
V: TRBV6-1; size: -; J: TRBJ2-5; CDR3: ASSEVGAETQY